A single sample gave rise to the 30 T cell receptor beta chains below, sequenced in a study of cytomegalovirus exposure and HLA in healthy donors. In the PCR, 60 Vbeta and 13 Jbeta primers were used. The assay was immunoSEQ multiplex PCR, and TCRdb's table has in-frame clones only and misses some. Of 65,000 to 90,000 clones in the sample, less than 80% are singletons; the top ten hold around 8.9%. Sequences were obtained from PBMCs. Receptors were obtained from a woman aged 40 to 50 in good health and CMV-seropositive.

Written as DNA, the CDR3 is TGTGCCAGCAGACAAGAGACAGGGCTAGAGACCCAGTACTTC. Protein product: CASRQETGLETQYF. V is TRBV7-6 and J is TRBJ2-5, with 7 bases identical to TRBD1. The CDR3 has 14 amino acids. Germline loops: CDR1 SGHVS, CDR2 FNYEAQ. V shed 6 bases and J 4 bases; nucleotides not matched to a gene: 8.

V gene TRBV2 combines with J gene TRBJ1-5; D is perhaps TRBD1 (6 bases). The CDR3 length is 15 residues. Trimming took off 6 bases at V and 0 bases at J, with 12 bases between the two ends. Germline lookup yields CDR1 SNHLY and CDR2 FYNNEI. In nucleotides, the CDR3 is TGTGCCAGCAGCCGGGACACCGATAGCAATCAGCCCCAGCATTTT. This encodes CASSRDTDSNQPQHF.

This clone was detected once. The rearrangement uses TRBV30 and TRBJ1-2; D might be TRBD1 (6 bases). The V gene lost 2 bases and the J gene lost 10 bases, with 17 bases spanning the gap. Germline CDR1 and CDR2: GTSNPN and SVGIG (reference sequence). The CDR3 runs 13 residues. The DNA for the CDR3 is TGTGCCTGGAGTCCTACAGGGCTAGACGACTACACCTTC. Translating it yields CAWSPTGLDDYTF. The whole variable domain, filled in from reference TRBV30 and TRBJ1-2, reads SQTIHQWPATLVQPVGSPLSLECTVEGTSNPNLYWYRQAAGRGLQLLFYSVGIGQISSEVPQNLSASRPQDRQFILSSKKLLLSDSGFYLCAWSPTGLDDYTFGSGTRLTVV.

V gene TRBV6-1 combines with J gene TRBJ2-2; 8 bases map to TRBD1. V shed 5 bases, J shed 6 bases, and the junction held 5 bases outside the gene matches. The CDR3 runs to 14 residues. Germline CDR1 and CDR2: MNHNS and SASEGT. CDR3 in amino acids: CASSLTGDAGELFF. The CDR3, as DNA: TGTGCCAGCAGTTTGACAGGGGACGCCGGGGAGCTGTTTTTT.

The V gene is TRBV2, the J gene TRBJ2-1; the match to TRBD2 covers 11 bases. This CDR3 has 13 residues. Germline V gene data show CDR1 as SNHLY and CDR2 as FYNNEI. The trim removed 6 bases at V and 10 bases at J, leaving 5 bases unmatched. CDR3 sequence reads: CASRLAGVGEQFF. The CDR3 region has the DNA TGTGCCAGCAGACTAGCGGGGGTCGGAGAGCAGTTCTTC. The full variable domain, in which reference TRBV2 and TRBJ2-1 provide the parts outside the CDR3, is EPEVTQTPSHQVTQMGQEVILRCVPISNHLYFYWYRQILGQKVEFLVSFYNNEISEKSEIFDDQFSVERPDGSNFTLKIRSTKLEDSAMYFCASRLAGVGEQFFGPGTRLTVL.

This clone was observed a few times. The chain links TRBV19 to TRBJ2-1; the D gene is possibly TRBD1 (5 bases). Deletions cut 7 bases from V and 3 bases from J, with 19 bases between. In germline, CDR1 is LNHDA, CDR2 SQIVND (reference sequence). The CDR3 consists of 16 residues. The CDR3 region has the DNA TGTGCCAGTACCCCATTTGGGCAGGGTAACTACAATGAGCAGTTCTTC. This translates into CASTPFGQGNYNEQFF. The entire variable domain, with the rest obtained from reference TRBV19 and TRBJ2-1, is as follows: DGGITQSPKYLFRKEGQNVTLSCEQNLNHDAMYWYRQDPGQGLRLIYYSQIVNDFQKGDIAEGYSVSREKKESFPLTVTSAQKNPTAFYLCASTPFGQGNYNEQFFGPGTRLTVL.

The chain's CDR3 is CAWSVRRKSYNEQFF. The CDR3 nucleotides are TGTGCCTGGAGTGTACGGAGAAAATCCTACAATGAGCAGTTCTTC. The chain joins TRBV30 to TRBJ2-1; no clear D. Trimming cost V 0 bases and J 1 base, with 10 bases left between them. CDR3 length equals 15 residues. Germline-derived CDR1 and CDR2 are GTSNPN and SVGIG (reference sequence).

The genes are TRBV19 and TRBJ2-3, with 11 bases lining up with TRBD1. CDR1 and CDR2 from the germline V gene are LNHDA and SQIVND (reference sequence). Germline trimming cut 10 bases from V and 4 bases from J; bases unmatched to any gene: 4. The CDR3 runs 13 residues. Here the CDR3 reads CATGTGGADTQYF. DNA of the CDR3: TGTGCCACCGGGACAGGGGGAGCAGATACGCAGTATTTT.

The chain has TRBV30 and TRBJ2-7; a possible D gene is TRBD2 (5 bases). CDR1 is GTSNPN, CDR2 SVGIG, per germline (reference sequence). Trimming removed 6 bases at V and 0 bases at J, with 18 bases between. This CDR3 comprises 15 residues. CDR3 nucleotides: TGTGCCTGTCTGCCCTCGGGGTTAGGCTCCTACGAGCAGTACTTC. As protein: CACLPSGLGSYEQYF.

The gene calls are TRBV28 and TRBJ2-7; D possibly corresponds to TRBD1 (7 bases). Per the germline V gene, CDR1 is MDHEN and CDR2 is SYDVKM. There are 15 residues in the CDR3. V lost 5 bases and J lost 6, with 20 bases in between. The CDR3 region has the DNA TGTGCCAGCAGTACCCCAGGGGGGATTCTTGGCGAGCAGTACTTC. Protein sequence: CASSTPGGILGEQYF.

The chain joins TRBV27 to TRBJ2-7, with a tentative D call TRBD1 (5 bases). The CDR3 totals 14 residues. V lost 10 bases and J 2 bases, leaving 18 bases between the germline ends. Per the germline V gene, CDR1 is MNHEY and CDR2 is SMNVEV (reference sequence). Here the CDR3 reads CATSWSGKPYEQYF. The CDR3 DNA reads as TGTGCCACTTCGTGGTCAGGGAAACCCTACGAGCAGTACTTC.

The J gene is TRBJ1-3, the V gene TRBV7-9; possibly TRBD1 for D (6 bases). V lost 1 base and J 0 bases, leaving 10 bases between the germline ends. CDR3 length: 16 amino acids. Per the germline V gene, CDR1 is SEHNR and CDR2 is FQNEAQ (reference sequence). CDR3 sequence (DNA): TGTGCCAGCAGCTTAGGATGGACAGTCTCTGGAAACACCATATATTTT. It encodes CASSLGWTVSGNTIYF. Drawing the rest from reference TRBV7-9 and TRBJ1-3, the complete variable domain is DTGVSQNPRHKITKRGQNVTFRCDPISEHNRLYWYRQTLGQGPEFLTYFQNEAQLEKSRLLSDRFSAERPKGSFSTLEIQRTEQGDSAMYLCASSLGWTVSGNTIYFGEGSWLTVV.

This clone was picked up a small number of times. J is TRBJ1-6 and V is TRBV7-9; TRBD1 agrees at 7 bases. This CDR3 comprises 15 residues. CDR1 SEHNR and CDR2 FQNEAQ come from the germline V gene (reference sequence). J was trimmed by 4 bases and V by 10 bases; bases with no gene match: 10. The CDR3 loop is CATQLGGQYNSPLHF. CDR3 nucleotides: TGTGCCACCCAACTTGGGGGACAGTATAATTCACCCCTCCACTTT.

The chain has TRBV10-1 and TRBJ2-3; 8 bases fit TRBD1. V shed 9 bases, J shed 4 bases, and the junction held 9 bases outside the gene matches. The CDR3 consists of 14 residues. Germline values: CDR1 WNHNN, CDR2 SYGVQD (reference sequence). The CDR3 spells CARIGQGYADTQYF. The CDR3 nucleotides are TGCGCCAGGATTGGACAGGGTTACGCAGATACGCAGTATTTT.

This rearrangement joins TRBV7-9 to TRBJ1-4, with a weak D call TRBD1 (6 bases). The CDR3 loop spans 15 amino acids. Germline assignment: CDR1 SEHNR and CDR2 FQNEAQ (reference sequence). V lost 3 bases to trimming and J lost 4 bases, with 12 bases between them. CDR3 nucleotides: TGTGCCAGCAGCTTCTACAGGGAACTTAATGAAAAACTGTTTTTT. It yields the protein CASSFYRELNEKLFF.

This clone was counted between two and nine times. This chain connects TRBV7-2 to TRBJ2-3; D is possibly TRBD2 (7 bases). The V end lost 5 bases, the J end lost 4 bases, and 16 bases lay between the germline ends. The CDR3 consists of 15 residues. Germline CDR1 and CDR2: SGHTA and FQGNSA. The CDR3 reads CASSIGGRLSDTQYF. The CDR3 coding sequence is TGTGCCAGCAGCATCGGGGGGCGTCTCTCAGATACGCAGTATTTT.

The CDR3 region is CASESLTGRETQYF. For the CDR3, the DNA is TGTGCCAGCGAAAGTTTGACAGGGAGGGAGACCCAGTACTTC. This rearrangement joins TRBV25-1 to TRBJ2-5; D is possibly TRBD1 (7 bases). Trimming took 8 bases from V and 5 from J, leaving 18 bases between them. Germline CDR1 reads MGHDK; CDR2 reads SYGVNS. This CDR3 region has 14 residues. Combining the CDR3 with reference TRBV25-1 and TRBJ2-5 gives the whole variable domain EADIYQTPRYLVIGTGKKITLECSQTMGHDKMYWYQQDPGMELHLIHYSYGVNSTEKGDLSSESTVSRIRTEHFPLTLESARPSHTSQYLCASESLTGRETQYFGPGTRLLVL.

The genes are TRBV6-5 and TRBJ2-6; D call uncertain. V lost 5 bases, J lost 0 bases, and 5 bases lay in between. There are 14 residues in the CDR3. Germline CDR1 and CDR2: MNHEY and SVGAGI. CDR3 region: CASSTSSGANVLTF. For the CDR3, the DNA is TGTGCCAGCAGTACCAGCTCTGGGGCCAACGTCCTGACTTTC.

In its sample, this clone was seen a few times. The chain carries TRBV14 and TRBJ1-1; D call uncertain. The CDR3 contains 15 residues. Germline V gene data show CDR1 as SGHDN and CDR2 as FVKESK. Trimming cost V 0 bases and J 4 bases, with 12 bases left between them. CDR3 in amino acids: CASSQEPRIGTEAFF. CDR3 in DNA: TGTGCCAGCAGCCAAGAGCCCAGGATTGGCACTGAAGCTTTCTTT.

This clone came up a few times. This rearrangement joins TRBV6-5 to TRBJ1-3; 7 bases map to TRBD1. Trimming took 2 bases from V and 4 from J; bases not matched to a gene: 8. Germline CDR1 is MNHEY and CDR2 is SVGAGI. The CDR3 spans 16 residues. The CDR3 DNA follows: TGTGCCAGCAGTTACGCAGACAGGGCGGGGGGAAACACCATATATTTT. Amino acids: CASSYADRAGGNTIYF.

The chain recombines TRBV6-5 with TRBJ1-1; TRBD1 matches at 10 bases. Germline V gene sequence: CDR1 MNHEY, CDR2 SVGAGI. V gave up 6 bases and J gave up 4 bases; unmatched junction bases: 5. This CDR3 is 14 amino acids long. The CDR3 reads CASRWGQGITEAFF. The CDR3 DNA is TGTGCCAGCAGGTGGGGACAGGGGATCACTGAAGCTTTCTTT.

This clone was counted between two and nine times. The chain uses TRBV6-5 and TRBJ1-5, with a tentative D call TRBD1 (5 bases). The CDR3 sequence is 16 residues long. Deletions cut 4 bases from V and 3 bases from J, with 16 bases between. Germline CDR1 MNHEY, CDR2 SVGAGI. The DNA for the CDR3 is TGTGCCAGCAGTTTCTCTCTAACAGGCATCAATCAGCCCCAGCATTTT. Its protein is CASSFSLTGINQPQHF.

The V gene is TRBV5-4, the J gene TRBJ2-5, with TRBD1 matching 8 bases. Trimming cost V 1 base and J 5 bases; bases outside gene matches: 4. The CDR3 loop spans 14 amino acids. Germline V gene lookup returns CDR1 SGHNT and CDR2 YYREEE (reference sequence). The CDR3 bases are TGTGCCAGCAGCTTGCAGGGGGCCGGGGAGACCCAGTACTTC. This sequence encodes CASSLQGAGETQYF.

As to this clone: Other DNA sequences in the same sample also yield this CDR3. The chain is built from TRBV15 and TRBJ2-5; 8 positions agree with TRBD2. V dropped 4 bases and J dropped 2; count of bases not matched to a gene: 3. The CDR3 extends over 14 amino acids. The germline CDR1 and CDR2 sequences are LNHNV and YYDKDF (reference sequence). DNA of the CDR3: TGTGCCACCAGCATAGGACTAGCTCAAGAGACCCAGTACTTC. Residues: CATSIGLAQETQYF.

The CDR3 nucleotides are TGTGCCAGCAGTTACTCGGCAGTTAGCACAGATACGCAGTATTTT. It translates to CASSYSAVSTDTQYF. The chain joins TRBV6-5 to TRBJ2-3; the D is unclear. The V and J ends lost 0 bases and 0 bases respectively, with 7 bases between them. CDR1 MNHEY and CDR2 SVGAGI come from the germline V gene. The CDR3 has 15 amino acids.

V is TRBV19 and J is TRBJ1-1; D is unclear. This CDR3 is built from 14 residues. Germline lookup yields CDR1 LNHDA and CDR2 SQIVND (reference sequence). V was shortened by 3 bases and J by 2 bases, with 10 bases between the two germline ends. CDR3 nucleotides: TGTGCCAGTAGTATGGCCCCTGAAAACACTGAAGCTTTCTTT. Its protein is CASSMAPENTEAFF.

This clone was seen once. The V and J genes are TRBV19 and TRBJ1-1; a possible D gene is TRBD1 (6 bases). The CDR3 spans 13 residues. Trimming took off 3 bases at V and 1 base at J, with 6 bases between the two ends. Germline lookup yields CDR1 LNHDA and CDR2 SQIVND (reference sequence). CDR3 DNA sequence: TGTGCCAGTAGTATGACAGGGAACACTGAAGCTTTCTTT. This codes for CASSMTGNTEAFF.

This clone was seen only a few times. V and J are TRBV5-5 and TRBJ2-7, with 7 bases matching TRBD1. V shed 4 bases, J shed 0 bases, and the junction held 13 bases outside the gene matches. The germline CDR1 and CDR2 sequences are SGHKS and YYEKEE (reference sequence). This CDR3 spans 17 amino acids. CDR3 coding DNA: TGTGCCAGCAGCCGGCCACTGACAGGGTCGGGCTCCTACGAGCAGTACTTC. Protein product: CASSRPLTGSGSYEQYF. The whole variable domain, filled in from reference TRBV5-5 and TRBJ2-7, reads DAGVTQSPTHLIKTRGQQVTLRCSPISGHKSVSWYQQVLGQGPQFIFQYYEKEERGRGNFPDRFSARQFPNYSSELNVNALLLGDSALYLCASSRPLTGSGSYEQYFGPGTRLTVT.

This clone was seen a few times. The rearrangement links TRBV5-8 to TRBJ2-1, with 10 positions matching TRBD2. Per germline, CDR1 SGHTS and CDR2 YDEGEE. The CDR3 has 17 residues. With V trimmed by 3 bases and J by 4 bases, 10 bases remained unmatched. In DNA, the CDR3 is TGTGCCAGCAGCTCCGAAGTTCTAGCGGGGGTATACAATGAGCAGTTCTTC. This sequence encodes CASSSEVLAGVYNEQFF. Based on the CDR3 plus reference TRBV5-8 and TRBJ2-1, the full variable domain is EAGVTQSPTHLIKTRGQQATLRCSPISGHTSVYWYQQALGLGLQFLLWYDEGEERNRGNFPPRFSGRQFPNYSSELNVNALELEDSALYLCASSSEVLAGVYNEQFFGPGTRLTVL.

The V and J genes are TRBV18 and TRBJ2-7; 11 bases map to TRBD2. With V trimmed by 0 bases and J by 6 bases, 4 bases remained unmatched. Germline loops: CDR1 KGHSH, CDR2 LQKENI. The CDR3 sequence is 15 residues long. The CDR3 nucleotides are TGTGCCAGCTCACCACCGGCTAGCGGGGGGATCGAGCAGTACTTC. It is translated as CASSPPASGGIEQYF. The whole variable domain, filled in from reference TRBV18 and TRBJ2-7, reads NAGVMQNPRHLVRRRGQEARLRCSPMKGHSHVYWYRQLPEEGLKFMVYLQKENIIDESGMPKERFSAEFPKEGPSILRIQQVVRGDSAAYFCASSPPASGGIEQYFGPGTRLTVT.